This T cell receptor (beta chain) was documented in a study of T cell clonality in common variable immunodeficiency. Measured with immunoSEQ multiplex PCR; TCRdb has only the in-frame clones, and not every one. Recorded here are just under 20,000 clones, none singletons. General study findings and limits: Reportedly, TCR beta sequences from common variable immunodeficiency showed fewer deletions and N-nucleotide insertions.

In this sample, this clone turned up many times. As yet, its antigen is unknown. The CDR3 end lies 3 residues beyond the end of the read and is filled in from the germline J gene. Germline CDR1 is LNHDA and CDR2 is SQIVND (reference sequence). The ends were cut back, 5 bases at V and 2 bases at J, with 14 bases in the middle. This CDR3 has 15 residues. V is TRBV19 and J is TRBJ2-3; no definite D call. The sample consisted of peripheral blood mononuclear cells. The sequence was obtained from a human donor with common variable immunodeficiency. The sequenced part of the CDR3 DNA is TGTGCCAGTAGTTTCCGTCGCGGAGCCACAGATACG. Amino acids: CASSFRRGATDT. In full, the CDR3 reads CASSFRRGATDTQYF.